This T cell receptor beta chain came from a study of human T cells and chemical hapten exposure. Study details: Patients, a majority of them female, were diagnosed with alopecia areata, totalis or universalis.

The time point is: patch test 2, 6 weeks after DPC sensitization. Regarding treatment: therapeutic diphenylcyclopropenone sensitization with weekly scalp DPC. With 5 bases clipped from V and 4 bases from J, the junction kept 9 bases outside the gene matches. This CDR3 has 16 residues. CDR1 LNHDA and CDR2 SQIVND come from the germline V gene (reference sequence). TCRdb processed the RACE reads anew with MiXCR; each CDR3 protein has one entry. The sample includes tens of thousands of distinct CDR3 sequences, 8.5% to 12% seen only once; the top ten take approximately 5%. In its sample, this clonotype was seen a few times.

The TCR originated in a woman aged 50 to 60 with alopecia areata. Some clones in this sample may be carry-over from other donors' samples. This rearrangement joins TRBV19 to TRBJ2-5; 11 bases line up with TRBD2. Sequenced material: whole blood, taken in connection with sensitization to the hapten diphenylcyclopropenone (DPC). CDR3 in amino acids: CASSPTTSGKVETQYF. CDR3 in DNA: TGTGCCAGTAGTCCGACGACTAGCGGGAAGGTAGAGACCCAGTACTTC. The full variable domain, its missing parts supplied by reference TRBV19 and TRBJ2-5, is DGGITQSPKYLFRKEGQNVTLSCEQNLNHDAMYWYRQDPGQGLRLIYYSQIVNDFQKGDIAEGYSVSREKKESFPLTVTSAQKNPTAFYLCASSPTTSGKVETQYFGPGTRLLVL.